These 27 T cell receptor beta chains came from one sample sequenced in a study of prognosis after radiotherapy for stage I lung cancer. Two-round multiplex PCR amplified TCR beta CDR3 from genomic DNA. The first PCR round targeted every TRBV and TRBJ gene with specific primers. MiXCR was run by TCRdb on the multiplex PCR reads, yielding one entry per CDR3 protein. The data contain around 59,000 distinct CDR3 sequences, more than 20% of them singletons. The sequenced sample was PBMCs, obtained before or after stereotactic body radiation therapy (not recorded which). These receptors were taken from a donor at least 50 years old with non-small cell lung cancer.

The rearrangement uses TRBV6-2 or TRBV6-3 and TRBJ2-2; 9 nucleotides match TRBD1. This CDR3 region has 17 residues. V was clipped by 2 bases and J by 9 bases; unmatched bases: 13. Germline CDR1 and CDR2: MNHEY and SVGEGT. The DNA for the CDR3 is TGTGCCAGCAGTTACACCACAGGGGGCCCGGAGCCCTGGGAGCTGTTTTTT. Translation: CASSYTTGGPEPWELFF.

This clonotype was picked up many times. The chain has TRBV7-2 and TRBJ2-5; 7 bases line up with TRBD2. The junction had 4 bases not matched to a gene; V was cut back by 5 bases and J by 1 base. Looked up from germline, CDR1 is SGHTA and CDR2 is FQGNSA. The CDR3 extends over 14 amino acids. The CDR3, as DNA: TGTGCCAGCAGCGGACTAGAGCTCCAAGAGACCCAGTACTTC. Translated: CASSGLELQETQYF.

In this sample, this clonotype turned up many times. V is TRBV28 and J is TRBJ2-1; maybe TRBD2 (6 bases). Germline assignment: CDR1 MDHEN and CDR2 SYDVKM. The CDR3 sequence is 13 residues long. V lost 6 bases and J lost 8, with 14 bases in between. The CDR3 nucleotides read TGTGCCAGCAGGGGAAGGAGGGGCGATGAGCAGTTCTTC. It yields the protein CASRGRRGDEQFF.

The genes are TRBV30 and TRBJ1-4, with D possibly TRBD1 on 6 matching bases. The CDR3 loop spans 16 amino acids. Trimming pared 3 bases from V and 4 bases from J, leaving 18 bases between. The V gene's germline CDR1 is GTSNPN and CDR2 SVGIG (reference sequence). CDR3 DNA sequence: TGTGCCTGGAGCGACAGGCGGTACTGGGATAATGAAAAACTGTTTTTT. It is translated as CAWSDRRYWDNEKLFF.

Concerning this clonotype: A clone one base away is much larger, so this may be a read error. V gene TRBV7-7 combines with J gene TRBJ1-2, with D hard to call. Per the germline V gene, CDR1 is SSHAT and CDR2 is FNYEAQ (reference sequence). Trimming removed 2 bases at V and 6 bases at J, with 16 bases between. The CDR3 spans 15 residues. The CDR3 DNA follows: TGTGCCAGCAGCTTATTCCTTTTTACGAGGGATGGCTACACCTTC. Protein product: CASSLFLFTRDGYTF.

This clonotype has more than one count but fewer than ten. This rearrangement joins TRBV5-4 to TRBJ1-4; no reliable D call. The CDR3 sequence is 14 residues long. V was pared by 4 bases and J by 4 bases, with 11 bases between. CDR1 and CDR2 (germline): SGHNT, YYREEE (reference sequence). Here the CDR3 reads CASSTTRGNEKLFF. In nucleotides, the CDR3 is TGTGCCAGCAGCACCACGCGGGGTAATGAAAAACTGTTTTTT.

This clonotype appeared many times. The gene calls are TRBV20-1 and TRBJ1-2; D unresolved. V lost 0 bases, J lost 6 bases, and 8 bases lay in between. In germline, CDR1 is DFQATT, CDR2 SNEGSKA (reference sequence). This CDR3 contains 12 residues. CDR3 in DNA: TGCAGTGCTAGAGATGACACGGATGGCTACACCTTC. This gives the protein CSARDDTDGYTF.

In its sample, this clonotype was seen many times. The V call is TRBV5-8, the J call TRBJ1-5; D perhaps matches TRBD1 (5 bases). V lost 4 bases, J lost 3 bases, and 14 bases lay in between. The CDR3 is 15 amino acids. Germline loops: CDR1 SGHTS, CDR2 YDEGEE. DNA of the CDR3: TGTGCCAGCAGCGCCCGGGACGGCAACAATCAGCCCCAGCATTTT. This sequence encodes CASSARDGNNQPQHF.

This clonotype was detected ten times or more. The genes are TRBV29-1 and TRBJ2-7; 7 nucleotides align to TRBD1. V dropped 7 bases and J dropped 3; count of bases not matched to a gene: 3. CDR3 length equals 11 residues. Germline-derived CDR1 and CDR2 are SQVTM and ANQGSEA. The CDR3 nucleotides read TGCAGCGCCGGGACAGTCTACGAGCAGTACTTC. Translating gives CSAGTVYEQYF.

This clonotype was seen repeatedly, ten times or more. The chain has TRBV5-1 and TRBJ1-2; 7 nucleotides line up with TRBD1. CDR3 length: 16 residues. Trimming cost V 0 bases and J 9 bases; bases outside gene matches: 14. Germline CDR1 reads SGHRS; CDR2 reads YFSETQ. As DNA, the CDR3 is TGCGCCAGCAGCTTGGAACTATTTCAGGGGGATGGGCGCTACACCTTC. It translates to CASSLELFQGDGRYTF.

Notes on this clonotype: This sequence is one base from a far larger clone and is likely a read error. V gene TRBV6-8 combines with J gene TRBJ2-7, with D tentatively TRBD2 (5 bases). This CDR3 has 13 residues. Germline values: CDR1 MNHGY, CDR2 SAAAGT. The CDR3 protein is CASRYDQRYDQYF. CDR3 DNA: TGTGCCAGCAGATACGATCAGCGGTACGATCAGTACTTC.

The sample holds many counts of this clonotype. The chain joins TRBV6-5 to TRBJ2-1, with a tentative D call TRBD2 (6 bases). V lost 4 bases, J lost 2 bases, and 12 bases lay in between. This CDR3 has 15 residues. CDR1 and CDR2 (germline): MNHEY, SVGAGI. CDR3 protein: CASSFSGRTYNEQFF. The CDR3 bases are TGTGCCAGCAGTTTTTCAGGGAGGACCTACAATGAGCAGTTCTTC.

Comment on this clonotype: It may be a read error: a sequence one base away is much more abundant. The CDR3 here is CASSAPGHGASAFF. The CDR3, as DNA: TGTGCCAGCAGCGCCCCGGGACATGGGGCTTCGGCTTTCTTT. The chain is built from TRBV7-9 and TRBJ1-1, with a tentative D call TRBD1 (6 bases). Germline lookup yields CDR1 SEHNR and CDR2 FQNEAQ (reference sequence). The V end was cut by 5 bases, the J end by 11 bases, with 21 bases between. This CDR3 has 14 amino acids.

This clonotype was seen at least ten times. The genes are TRBV6-2 or TRBV6-3 and TRBJ1-1, with a weak D call TRBD1 (6 bases). Trimming took off 1 base at V and 6 bases at J, with 15 bases between the two ends. This CDR3 region has 15 residues. Germline loops: CDR1 MNHEY, CDR2 SVGEGT. The CDR3: CASSYLPTGLAEAFF. The CDR3 coding sequence is TGTGCCAGCAGTTACTTACCTACAGGGTTGGCTGAAGCTTTCTTT.

This clonotype was seen at least ten times. V is TRBV3-1 and J is TRBJ2-2, with 11 bases that match TRBD2. The CDR3 sequence is 14 residues long. Trimming at V came to 5 bases and at J to 6 bases, leaving 2 bases not matched to a gene. Germline CDR1 and CDR2: LGHDT and YNNKEL (reference sequence). The CDR3 protein is CASSSSGGPGELFF. DNA for the CDR3: TGTGCCAGCAGCTCTAGCGGGGGGCCCGGGGAGCTGTTTTTT. Based on the CDR3 plus reference TRBV3-1 and TRBJ2-2, the full variable domain is DTAVSQTPKYLVTQMGNDKSIKCEQNLGHDTMYWYKQDSKKFLKIMFSYNNKELIINETVPNRFSPKSPDKAHLNLHINSLELGDSAVYFCASSSSGGPGELFFGEGSRLTVL.

Many counts were recorded for this clonotype. The J gene is TRBJ2-3, the V gene TRBV7-9; 7 nucleotides align to TRBD2. Trimming at V came to 1 base and at J to 5 bases, leaving 0 bases not matched to a gene. The CDR3 runs 13 residues. Germline V gives CDR1 SEHNR, CDR2 FQNEAQ (reference sequence). DNA of the CDR3: TGTGCCAGCAGCTTAGGGGAGGGAGATACGCAGTATTTT. Its translation: CASSLGEGDTQYF.

This clonotype was seen many times. V and J are TRBV9 and TRBJ2-7; 12 bases are shared with TRBD1. The CDR3 runs 15 residues. Germline V gene sequence: CDR1 SGDLS, CDR2 YYNGEE. Germline trimming cut 3 bases from V and 3 bases from J; bases unmatched to any gene: 4. The CDR3 here is CASSAGTGGIYEQYF. In DNA form, the CDR3 reads TGTGCCAGCAGCGCGGGGACAGGGGGCATCTACGAGCAGTACTTC.

In the case of this clonotype: One base separates it from a far larger clone, so it is likely a read error. This chain joins TRBV6-2 or TRBV6-3 and TRBJ1-5; no definite D call. V lost 5 bases, J lost 2 bases, and 13 bases lay in between. There are 15 residues in the CDR3. Germline V gene lookup returns CDR1 MNHEY and CDR2 SVGEGT. The CDR3: CASSDWAVGNQPQHF. For the CDR3, the DNA is TGTGCCAGCAGTGATTGGGCGGTGGGCAATCAGCCCCAGCATTTT.

The sample holds many counts of this clonotype. The rearrangement links TRBV5-6 to TRBJ2-1; tentatively, D is TRBD1 or TRBD2 (5 bases each). The CDR3 loop spans 14 amino acids. Germline loops: CDR1 SGHDT, CDR2 YYEEEE. Trimming pared 6 bases from V and 5 bases from J, leaving 15 bases between. The CDR3 nucleotides are TGTGCCAGCAACTCCGGGGCCGATCACAATGAGCAGTTCTTC. It encodes CASNSGADHNEQFF.

In this sample, this clonotype turned up many times. The chain links TRBV2 to TRBJ2-3; a possible D gene is TRBD2 (5 bases). Germline-derived CDR1 and CDR2 are SNHLY and FYNNEI. This CDR3 has 13 residues. The V end was cut by 1 base, the J end by 10 bases, with 12 bases between. The CDR3 DNA reads TGTGCCAGCAGTGAAGAGAGGGAAGCAGCGCAGTATTTT. Protein product: CASSEEREAAQYF.

This clonotype showed up many times. V is TRBV4-1 and J is TRBJ1-5; perhaps TRBD1 as D (6 bases). Germline V lookup: CDR1 MGHRA, CDR2 YSYEKL. V was cut by 4 bases and J by 3 bases, with 13 bases left in between. The length of the CDR3 is 15 residues. The CDR3, as DNA: TGCGCCAGCAGCCGGATCGGGACATTCAATCAGCCCCAGCATTTT. This translates into CASSRIGTFNQPQHF.

This clonotype was counted ten times or more. V usage is TRBV12-3 or TRBV12-4 and J usage is TRBJ1-1, with 9 nucleotides matching TRBD1. The CDR3 spans 13 residues. V lost 7 bases, J lost 4 bases, and 4 bases stayed unmatched. CDR3 in amino acids: CASTPGQGTEAFF. The DNA of the CDR3 is TGTGCCAGCACCCCGGGACAGGGCACTGAAGCTTTCTTT.

The rearrangement joins TRBV4-2 to TRBJ2-1; D gene ambiguous. The germline V gene encodes CDR1 LGHNA and CDR2 YNFKEQ. V was cut by 0 bases and J by 6 bases, with 9 bases left in between. CDR3 length: 14 residues. The CDR3: CASSQDRPPNEQFF. The CDR3 DNA sequence: TGTGCCAGCAGCCAAGATCGTCCCCCCAATGAGCAGTTCTTC.

This clonotype has a count of ten or more. This chain uses TRBV6-5 with TRBJ1-3, with unresolved D. The germline V gene has CDR1 MNHEY and CDR2 SVGAGI. This CDR3 comprises 17 residues. Trimming left V 9 bases short and J 3 bases short, with 24 bases between. The CDR3, as DNA: TGTGCCAGTATGGCCCCGGGAAGTGTGGAGGGTGGAAACACCATATATTTT. This sequence encodes CASMAPGSVEGGNTIYF.

This clonotype was seen many times. This sequence joins TRBV5-1 and TRBJ2-3; D unresolved. The CDR3 has 15 residues. Trimming removed 4 bases at V and 1 base at J, with 13 bases between. Germline V gene sequence: CDR1 SGHRS, CDR2 YFSETQ. DNA of the CDR3: TGCGCCAGCAGCCTAGTAGCACCTGGCACAGATACGCAGTATTTT. Translation: CASSLVAPGTDTQYF.

In its sample, this clonotype was seen many times. V usage is TRBV18 and J usage is TRBJ1-6; no firm D call. The germline V gene has CDR1 KGHSH and CDR2 LQKENI. Between the trimmed V and J ends, which lost 2 bases and 7 bases, there was a span of 9 bases. The CDR3 extends over 14 amino acids. In nucleotides, the CDR3 is TGTGCCAGCTCACCAGGGGTGGGGAATTCACCCCTCCACTTT. Amino acid sequence: CASSPGVGNSPLHF.

Ten or more counts support this clonotype. The J gene is TRBJ1-1, the V gene TRBV9, with TRBD1 matching over 7 bases. J was trimmed by 5 bases and V by 2 bases; bases with no gene match: 3. The CDR3 is 13 residues long. Germline V gene sequence: CDR1 SGDLS, CDR2 YYNGEE. DNA for the CDR3: TGTGCCAGCAGCGTCAGGGGGGATACTGAAGCTTTCTTT. This gives the protein CASSVRGDTEAFF.